This TCR beta chain was sequenced in a study of blood T cell repertoires in COVID-19. The CDR3 spans 16 residues. Germline-derived CDR1 and CDR2 are KGHSH and LQKENI. Trimming at V came to 5 bases and at J to 10 bases, leaving 16 bases not matched to a gene. Only in-frame clones appear in the TCRdb table, and some are missing; sequencing was by immunoSEQ multiplex PCR. The repertoire holds about 210,000 clones, around 82% seen once, with about 7% in the top ten. The sequence came from a woman between 65 and 79 years old with acute or convalescent COVID-19. The rearrangement joins TRBV18 to TRBJ2-1, with 8 nucleotides matching TRBD2. The sample comprised peripheral blood. DNA for the CDR3: TGTGCCAGCTCAAGACTCTCCTTACTAGCGGCCGGGGAGCAGTTCTTC. This codes for CASSRLSLLAAGEQFF.